This TCR beta chain was identified in a study of T cell changes during pregnancy in multiple sclerosis. Profiled with immunoSEQ multiplex PCR; TCRdb holds only in-frame clones, not every one. The table records approximately 88,000 clones, around 93% of them present only once. The material was peripheral blood, obtained in the third trimester of pregnancy. This TCR was sampled from a female donor with multiple sclerosis, enrolled in a pregnancy study.

CDR3 nucleotides: TGTGCCAGCAGCTTAGCTCCCAATAATGAGCAGTTCTTC. Its translation is CASSLAPNNEQFF. V usage is TRBV7-2 and J usage is TRBJ2-1; no clear D. The V and J ends lost 0 bases and 7 bases respectively, with 7 bases between them. Germline loops: CDR1 SGHTA, CDR2 FQGNSA. There are 13 residues in the CDR3.